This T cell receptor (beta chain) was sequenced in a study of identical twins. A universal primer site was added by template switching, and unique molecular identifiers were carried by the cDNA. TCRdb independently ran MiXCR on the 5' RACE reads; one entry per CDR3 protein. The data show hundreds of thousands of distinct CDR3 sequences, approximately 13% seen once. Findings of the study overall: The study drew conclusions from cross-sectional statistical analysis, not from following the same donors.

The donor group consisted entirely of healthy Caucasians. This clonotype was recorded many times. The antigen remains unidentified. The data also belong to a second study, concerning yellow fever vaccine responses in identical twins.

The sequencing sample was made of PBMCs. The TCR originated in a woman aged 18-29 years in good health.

CDR3 in DNA: TGTGCCAGCAGCCCTTGGAGAGAGAATGAAAAACTGTTTTTT. This codes for CASSPWRENEKLFF. The chain links TRBV12-3 or TRBV12-4 to TRBJ1-4; no firm D call. Trimming pared 6 bases from V and 5 bases from J, leaving 13 bases between. The CDR3 has 14 residues.